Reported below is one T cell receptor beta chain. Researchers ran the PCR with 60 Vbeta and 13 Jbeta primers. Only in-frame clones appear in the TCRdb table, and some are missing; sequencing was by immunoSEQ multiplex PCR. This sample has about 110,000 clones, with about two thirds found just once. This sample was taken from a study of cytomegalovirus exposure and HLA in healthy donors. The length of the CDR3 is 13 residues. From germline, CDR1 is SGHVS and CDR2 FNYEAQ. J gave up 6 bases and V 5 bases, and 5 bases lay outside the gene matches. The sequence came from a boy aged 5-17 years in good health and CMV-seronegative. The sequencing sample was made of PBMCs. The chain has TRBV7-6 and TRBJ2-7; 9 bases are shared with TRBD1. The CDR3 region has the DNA TGTGCCAGCAGCCCACAGGGGGCGCTCGAGCAGTACTTC. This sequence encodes CASSPQGALEQYF. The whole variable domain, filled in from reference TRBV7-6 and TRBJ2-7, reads GAGVSQSPRYKVTKRGQDVALRCDPISGHVSLYWYRQALGQGPEFLTYFNYEAQQDKSGLPNDRFSAERPEGSISTLTIQRTEQRDSAMYRCASSPQGALEQYFGPGTRLTVT.